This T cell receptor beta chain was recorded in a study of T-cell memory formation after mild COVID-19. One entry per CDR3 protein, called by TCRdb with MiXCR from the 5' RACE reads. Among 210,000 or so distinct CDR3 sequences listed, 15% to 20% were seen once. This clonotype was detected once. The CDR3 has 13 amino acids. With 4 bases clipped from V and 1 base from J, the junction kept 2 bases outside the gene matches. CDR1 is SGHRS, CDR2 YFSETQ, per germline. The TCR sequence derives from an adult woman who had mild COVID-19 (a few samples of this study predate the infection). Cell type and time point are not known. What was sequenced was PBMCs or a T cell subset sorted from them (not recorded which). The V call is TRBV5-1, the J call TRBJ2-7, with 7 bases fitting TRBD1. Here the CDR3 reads CASSPGQSYEQYF. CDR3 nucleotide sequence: TGCGCCAGCAGCCCGGGACAGTCCTACGAGCAGTACTTC.